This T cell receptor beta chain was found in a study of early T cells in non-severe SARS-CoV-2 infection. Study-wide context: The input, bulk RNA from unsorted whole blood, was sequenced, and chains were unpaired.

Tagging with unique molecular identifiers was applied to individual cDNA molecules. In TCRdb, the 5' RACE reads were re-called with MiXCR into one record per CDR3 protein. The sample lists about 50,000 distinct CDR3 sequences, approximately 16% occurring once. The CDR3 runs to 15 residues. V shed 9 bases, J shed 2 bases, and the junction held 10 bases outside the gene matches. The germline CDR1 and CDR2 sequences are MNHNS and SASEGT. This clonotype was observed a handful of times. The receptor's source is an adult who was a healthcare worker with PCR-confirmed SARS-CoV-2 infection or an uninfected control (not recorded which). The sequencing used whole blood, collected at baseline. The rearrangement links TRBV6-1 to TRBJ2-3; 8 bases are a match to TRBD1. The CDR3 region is CASRTGWRPTDTQYF. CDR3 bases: TGTGCCAGTCGGACAGGGTGGCGACCCACAGATACGCAGTATTTT.